These 15 T cell receptor beta chains were all obtained from the same sample, sequenced in a study of blood T cell repertoires in COVID-19 (dated by TCRdb to the early 2020s). The receptor library was made with the immunoSEQ multiplex PCR assay. The clones in this table, taken by TCRdb from immuneACCESS, are in-frame only. Not every clone is retained; where verified, under half of the shortfall comes from an unresolved V gene, and the cause of the rest is unknown. The sample records 210,000 or so clones, about 90% of which are singletons. Of the sample, around 2.8% is held by the ten largest clones. The sample taken for sequencing was peripheral blood. The receptors originated from a woman aged 60 to 75 with acute or convalescent COVID-19.

The chain uses TRBV7-2 and TRBJ1-4; D gene ambiguous. Germline lookup yields CDR1 SGHTA and CDR2 FQGNSA. Trimming took 5 bases from V and 3 from J, leaving 16 bases between them. This CDR3 has 16 amino acids. The CDR3 is CASSPRGGNSNEKLFF. Written as DNA, the CDR3 is TGTGCCAGCAGCCCCCGCGGCGGCAACTCTAATGAAAAACTGTTTTTT.

V gene TRBV6-5 combines with J gene TRBJ2-1; tentative D call: TRBD2 (7 bases). CDR1 is MNHEY and CDR2 is SVGAGI in the germline V gene. The CDR3 is 14 amino acids. V shed 7 bases and J shed 4 bases, with 14 bases lying between them. CDR3 protein: CASKVGGDYNEQFF. DNA for the CDR3: TGTGCCAGCAAGGTAGGGGGGGATTACAATGAGCAGTTCTTC.

This chain links TRBV19 with TRBJ2-1; 10 bases are shared with TRBD2. This CDR3 comprises 15 residues. Germline values: CDR1 LNHDA, CDR2 SQIVND (reference sequence). Germline trimming cut 4 bases from V and 8 bases from J; bases unmatched to any gene: 8. CDR3 region: CASSTKAGGLDEQFF. For the CDR3, the DNA is TGTGCCAGTAGTACAAAAGCGGGGGGGCTGGATGAGCAGTTCTTC.

The gene calls are TRBV7-2 and TRBJ2-5, with 10 bases matching TRBD2. The germline CDR1 and CDR2 sequences are SGHTA and FQGNSA. This CDR3 is 15 amino acids long. Germline trimming cut 5 bases from V and 5 bases from J; bases unmatched to any gene: 8. CDR3: CASSVTSGIGETQYF. The CDR3, as DNA: TGTGCCAGCAGCGTCACTAGCGGGATAGGTGAGACCCAGTACTTC.

The rearrangement links TRBV6-5 to TRBJ2-7, with 9 bases aligning to TRBD1. This CDR3 contains 13 residues. Unmatched junction bases numbered 6, after V lost 5 bases and J lost 7 bases. Per germline, CDR1 MNHEY and CDR2 SVGAGI. The CDR3 DNA reads TGTGCCAGCAGTAGGGACAGGGAAGATGAGCAGTACTTC. This encodes CASSRDREDEQYF.

The chain links TRBV4-2 to TRBJ2-1; possibly TRBD1 for D (6 bases). The CDR3 has 15 amino acids. V was clipped by 0 bases and J by 2 bases, with 8 bases between them. Per germline, CDR1 LGHNA and CDR2 YNFKEQ. CDR3 sequence: CASSQDAGAYNEQFF. The CDR3 DNA reads TGTGCCAGCAGCCAAGACGCAGGGGCCTACAATGAGCAGTTCTTC.

The chain combines TRBV7-2 with TRBJ1-1; 7 bases align to TRBD1. The CDR3 is made up of 15 amino acids. Germline trimming cut 1 base from V and 0 bases from J; bases unmatched to any gene: 2. CDR1 SGHTA and CDR2 FQGNSA come from the germline V gene. DNA of the CDR3: TGTGCCAGCAGCTTAGGACAGGGATTGAACACTGAAGCTTTCTTT. This translates into CASSLGQGLNTEAFF.

The chain combines TRBV11-2 with TRBJ2-3; 9 bases agree with TRBD1. Germline V gene lookup returns CDR1 SGHAT and CDR2 FQNNGV. The V gene end was trimmed by 8 bases and the J gene end by 3 bases; junction bases not matched to a gene: 6. There are 14 residues in the CDR3. Here the CDR3 DNA reads TGTGCCAGCGCCGGGACAGGGAGTACAGATACGCAGTATTTT. Translation gives CASAGTGSTDTQYF.

The chain combines TRBV7-2 with TRBJ1-5; maybe TRBD1 (6 bases). The CDR3 is 14 residues long. The ends were cut back, 1 base at V and 7 bases at J, with 11 bases in the middle. Per germline, CDR1 SGHTA and CDR2 FQGNSA. The CDR3 coding sequence is TGTGCCAGCAGCTTAGGTGCAGGGGTGCAGCCCCAGCATTTT. It specifies CASSLGAGVQPQHF.

The CDR3 region has the DNA TGTGCCAGCAGTTTATGGGTCCAGGGGTTGCATACGCAGTATTTT. It encodes CASSLWVQGLHTQYF. The rearrangement links TRBV28 to TRBJ2-3, with a tentative D call TRBD1 (6 bases). V dropped 0 bases and J dropped 7 bases, with 14 bases sitting between them. The CDR3 has 15 residues. CDR1 is MDHEN and CDR2 is SYDVKM in the germline V gene.

The rearrangement uses TRBV25-1 and TRBJ2-2; D is perhaps TRBD1 (7 bases). Germline V gene sequence: CDR1 MGHDK, CDR2 SYGVNS. CDR3 size: 14 residues. The V end was cut by 5 bases, the J end by 3 bases, with 10 bases between. CDR3 amino acids: CASSPRGDTGELFF. Written as DNA, the CDR3 is TGTGCCAGCAGTCCCAGGGGGGACACCGGGGAGCTGTTTTTT. The full variable domain, in which reference TRBV25-1 and TRBJ2-2 provide the parts outside the CDR3, is EADIYQTPRYLVIGTGKKITLECSQTMGHDKMYWYQQDPGMELHLIHYSYGVNSTEKGDLSSESTVSRIRTEHFPLTLESARPSHTSQYLCASSPRGDTGELFFGEGSRLTVL.

The chain carries TRBV11-3 and TRBJ2-3, with 8 bases fitting TRBD1. This CDR3 has 16 amino acids. V dropped 3 bases and J dropped 2; count of bases not matched to a gene: 7. CDR1 is SGHNT and CDR2 is YENEEA in the germline V gene. CDR3 DNA: TGTGCCAGCAGCTTTAAGGTGACAGGGGTCACAGATACGCAGTATTTT. This translates into CASSFKVTGVTDTQYF.

J is TRBJ1-3 and V is TRBV14, with 7 bases matching TRBD1. Germline V lookup: CDR1 SGHDN, CDR2 FVKESK. The CDR3 loop spans 15 amino acids. The V segment lost 3 bases and the J segment 4 bases; nucleotides outside the gene matches: 6. The CDR3 DNA reads as TGTGCCAGCAGCCAGCTCGGGACAGCCGGAAACACCATATATTTT. Residues: CASSQLGTAGNTIYF.

This clone was seen just once. The chain links TRBV28 to TRBJ1-1; D might be TRBD1 (6 bases). V was cut by 8 bases and J by 1 base, with 14 bases left in between. Germline V lookup: CDR1 MDHEN, CDR2 SYDVKM. The CDR3 extends over 14 amino acids. CDR3 DNA sequence: TGTGCCAGCCACAGGGTTCAAGGGAACACTGAAGCTTTCTTT. Protein sequence: CASHRVQGNTEAFF.

V and J are TRBV3-1 (or the pseudogene TRBV3-2) and TRBJ1-2; D ambiguous. V lost 0 bases to trimming and J lost 7 bases, with 9 bases between them. This CDR3 contains 13 residues. Germline lookup yields CDR1 LGHDT and CDR2 YNNKEL (reference sequence). The CDR3 nucleotides are TGTGCCAGCAGCCAAGAACGAGTTGGTGGCTACACCTTC. Protein product: CASSQERVGGYTF.